What follows is one T cell receptor (beta chain) and its context. Its antigen remains unidentified. This record belongs to a study of vaccination effects on CD4 cells after COVID-19. Study context: Sampling occurred a median 72 days post second dose, range 14 to 241. General observations from the study: Sampling in the study covered few convalescent patients and included no early post-infection timepoints.

Before any sequencing was done, the ViraFEST assay used viral peptide pools to expand antigen-specific CD4+ T cells. With around ten days of culture completed, CD4+ T cells were isolated. Participants each got two BNT162b2 or mRNA-1273 vaccine doses. Each vaccine recipient was nucleocapsid antibody negative and had no prior SARS-CoV-2 infection. The V gene end was trimmed by 4 bases and the J gene end by 4 bases; junction bases not matched to a gene: 4. The CDR3 consists of 14 residues. Germline CDR1 SGHTA, CDR2 FQGNSA. Libraries were prepared by immunoSEQ multiplex PCR; TCRdb keeps only in-frame clonotypes and omits some of them. The sample gives around 16,000 clones, approximately 70% of which show up once; around 9% is in the top ten.

This TCR derives from a human donor who received a COVID-19 vaccine. The source was CD4+ T cells from PBMCs cultured with SARS-CoV-2 spike peptides, collected after COVID-19 vaccination. The chain employs TRBV7-2 and TRBJ1-2; 9 bases are shared with TRBD1. As DNA, the CDR3 is TGTGCCAGCAGCTCGGGACAGGGCGGCTATGGCTACACCTTC. Encoded protein: CASSSGQGGYGYTF.